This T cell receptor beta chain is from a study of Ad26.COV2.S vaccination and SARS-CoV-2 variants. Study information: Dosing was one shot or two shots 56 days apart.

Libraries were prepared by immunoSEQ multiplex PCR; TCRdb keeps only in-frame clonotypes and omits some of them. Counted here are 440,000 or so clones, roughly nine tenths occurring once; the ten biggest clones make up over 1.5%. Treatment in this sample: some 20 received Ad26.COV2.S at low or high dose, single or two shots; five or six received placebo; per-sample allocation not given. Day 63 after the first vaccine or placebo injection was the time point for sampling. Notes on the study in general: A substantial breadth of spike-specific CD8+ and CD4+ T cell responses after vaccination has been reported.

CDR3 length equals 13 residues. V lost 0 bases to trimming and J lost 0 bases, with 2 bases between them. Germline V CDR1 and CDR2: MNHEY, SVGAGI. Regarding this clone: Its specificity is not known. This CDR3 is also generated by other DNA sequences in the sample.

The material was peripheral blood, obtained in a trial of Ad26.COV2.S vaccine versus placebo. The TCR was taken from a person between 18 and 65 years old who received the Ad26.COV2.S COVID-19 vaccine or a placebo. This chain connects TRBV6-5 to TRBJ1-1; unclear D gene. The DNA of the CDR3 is TGTGCCAGCAGTTACTCGGTGAACACTGAAGCTTTCTTT. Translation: CASSYSVNTEAFF.